Following are 26 T cell receptor beta chains from one sample sequenced in a study of cytomegalovirus exposure and HLA in healthy donors. This PCR relied on a set of 60 Vbeta primers and 13 Jbeta primers. The data were produced by immunoSEQ multiplex PCR, yet TCRdb's version contains in-frame clones alone and is incomplete. The table has about 98,000 clones, approximately 70% seen once. Sequencing used PBMCs. The origin of the receptors is a man aged 45-65 years in good health and CMV-seronegative.

This chain connects TRBV11-2 to TRBJ2-5, with TRBD2 identical over 10 bases. Trimming took 1 base from V and 1 from J; bases not matched to a gene: 9. CDR1 is SGHAT and CDR2 is FQNNGV in the germline V gene. The CDR3 has 18 amino acids. Here the CDR3 DNA reads TGTGCCAGCAGCTTAGCCGGAAAGTCTAGCGGGGGCCAAGAGACCCAGTACTTC. Encoded protein: CASSLAGKSSGGQETQYF. The variable domain in full, with the rest retrieved from reference TRBV11-2 and TRBJ2-5, is EAGVAQSPRYKIIEKRQSVAFWCNPISGHATLYWYQQILGQGPKLLIQFQNNGVVDDSQLPKDRFSAERLKGVDSTLKIQPAKLEDSAVYLCASSLAGKSSGGQETQYFGPGTRLLVL.

CDR3 coding DNA: TGTGCCAGCAGCTTGGGCTCCCGGGGTTCCCACGAGCAGTACTTC. Its protein is CASSLGSRGSHEQYF. The chain is built from TRBV5-4 and TRBJ2-7, with D maybe TRBD2 (5 bases). V was shortened by 0 bases and J by 5 bases, with 15 bases between the two germline ends. Germline V gene lookup returns CDR1 SGHNT and CDR2 YYREEE (reference sequence). The CDR3 is 15 amino acids.

The rearrangement joins TRBV5-1 to TRBJ2-5; TRBD1 is a possible D gene (6 bases). CDR3 length equals 14 residues. Trimming left V 0 bases short and J 4 bases short, with 10 bases between. The germline V gene encodes CDR1 SGHRS and CDR2 YFSETQ. CDR3 protein: CASSLGGQGETQYF. The CDR3 DNA follows: TGCGCCAGCAGCTTGGGGGGGCAGGGAGAGACCCAGTACTTC.

The chain couples TRBV5-1 to TRBJ2-2; 13 bases align to TRBD2. Per germline, CDR1 SGHRS and CDR2 YFSETQ. V gave up 4 bases and J gave up 3 bases; unmatched junction bases: 0. This CDR3 is 15 amino acids long. The CDR3 DNA reads as TGCGCCAGCAGCGGACTAGCGGGAGACACCGGGGAGCTGTTTTTT. It codes for CASSGLAGDTGELFF.

The chain carries TRBV6-5 and TRBJ1-4, with 9 bases identical to TRBD1. Germline CDR1 and CDR2: MNHEY and SVGAGI. CDR3 length: 13 amino acids. With V trimmed by 7 bases and J by 10 bases, 7 bases remained unmatched. CDR3 protein: CASIPGQGGKLFF. The DNA of the CDR3 is TGTGCCAGCATACCGGGACAGGGCGGAAAACTGTTTTTT.

V gene TRBV6-1 combines with J gene TRBJ2-5, with TRBD1 as a possible D gene (6 bases). The J call may be in error: the DNA end matches TRBJ2-7 better. The CDR3 spans 14 residues. The germline CDR1 and CDR2 sequences are MNHNS and SASEGT. The CDR3 region is CAGSHSDSSYEQYF. The DNA of the CDR3 is TGTGCCGGATCCCACTCGGACAGCTCCTACGAGCAGTACTTC.

The gene calls are TRBV2 and TRBJ2-6; D unresolved. Trimming stripped 3 bases from V and 0 bases from J, with 9 bases between. CDR3 size: 16 residues. Germline V gives CDR1 SNHLY, CDR2 FYNNEI. CDR3 nucleotide sequence: TGTGCCAGCAGTGAGGGCAGACCCTCTGGGGCCAACGTCCTGACTTTC. This sequence encodes CASSEGRPSGANVLTF.

This clone was recorded once. The chain uses TRBV11-3 and TRBJ1-2, with 7 bases that match TRBD1. CDR1 SGHNT and CDR2 YENEEA come from the germline V gene. The CDR3 spans 13 residues. Trimming took 5 bases from V and 7 from J; bases not matched to a gene: 7. CDR3 nucleotide sequence: TGTGCCAGCAGCGGACCCACAGGGGTTGGCTACACCTTC. Its protein product is CASSGPTGVGYTF. Variable domain in full (rest from reference TRBV11-3 and TRBJ1-2): EAGVVQSPRYKIIEKKQPVAFWCNPISGHNTLYWYLQNLGQGPELLIRYENEEAVDDSQLPKDRFSAERLKGVDSTLKIQPAELGDSAVYLCASSGPTGVGYTFGSGTRLTVV.

The rearrangement uses TRBV9 and TRBJ1-6; tentatively, D is TRBD1 (6 bases). The CDR3 spans 14 residues. Germline V gene lookup returns CDR1 SGDLS and CDR2 YYNGEE. The germline V and J ends were trimmed by 3 bases and 8 bases, with 12 bases remaining between them. As DNA, the CDR3 is TGTGCCAGCAGCGGATCGACAGGATATTCACCCCTCCACTTT. Translating gives CASSGSTGYSPLHF.

The chain recombines TRBV7-2 with TRBJ1-5; D is undetermined. Per germline, CDR1 SGHTA and CDR2 FQGNSA. The V and J ends lost 2 bases and 8 bases respectively, with 7 bases between them. The CDR3 length is 12 residues. In nucleotides, the CDR3 is TGTGCCAGCAGCTTATTTTCTGAGCCCCAGCATTTT. Its protein is CASSLFSEPQHF.

The rearrangement uses TRBV4-2 and TRBJ2-3; 7 bases line up with TRBD1. This CDR3 contains 15 residues. Germline V CDR1 and CDR2: LGHNA, YNFKEQ. The trim removed 0 bases at V and 7 bases at J, leaving 7 bases unmatched. This CDR3 reads CASSQEETGANTQYF. Here the CDR3 DNA reads TGTGCCAGCAGCCAAGAAGAAACAGGGGCAAATACGCAGTATTTT.

The chain links TRBV4-1 to TRBJ2-2; TRBD2 matches 10 bases. Germline values: CDR1 MGHRA, CDR2 YSYEKL. J was trimmed by 6 bases and V by 0 bases; bases with no gene match: 4. The CDR3 covers 16 residues. CDR3 in amino acids: CASSQEAAGGPGELFF. The DNA of the CDR3 is TGCGCCAGCAGCCAAGAGGCAGCGGGGGGGCCCGGGGAGCTGTTTTTT.

CDR3 DNA: TGTGCCAGCAGCTTAGTGGCTTCCTACGAGCAGTACTTC. This encodes CASSLVASYEQYF. The V call is TRBV7-9, the J call TRBJ2-7, with D hard to call. Germline V gene lookup returns CDR1 SEHNR and CDR2 FQNEAQ (reference sequence). The ends were cut back, 1 base at V and 1 base at J, with 5 bases in the middle. This CDR3 is built from 13 residues.

V usage is TRBV7-6 and J usage is TRBJ2-3; 9 bases are shared with TRBD2. The CDR3 spans 16 residues. Losses at the gene ends were 0 bases for V and 3 bases for J; bases not matched to a gene: 4. The germline V gene has CDR1 SGHVS and CDR2 FNYEAQ. The chain's CDR3 is CASSLAAGGPTDTQYF. The CDR3 coding sequence is TGTGCCAGCAGCTTAGCGGCGGGAGGGCCGACAGATACGCAGTATTTT. Filled out from reference TRBV7-6 and TRBJ2-3, the complete variable domain reads GAGVSQSPRYKVTKRGQDVALRCDPISGHVSLYWYRQALGQGPEFLTYFNYEAQQDKSGLPNDRFSAERPEGSISTLTIQRTEQRDSAMYRCASSLAAGGPTDTQYFGPGTRLTVL.

The J gene is TRBJ2-7, the V gene TRBV6-5; maybe TRBD2 (6 bases). Trimming pared 4 bases from V and 7 bases from J, leaving 17 bases between. Germline CDR1 is MNHEY and CDR2 is SVGAGI. This CDR3 region has 14 residues. The CDR3: CASSLGLPLGEQYF. CDR3 sequence (DNA): TGTGCCAGCAGTTTGGGACTCCCCCTCGGGGAGCAGTACTTC.

The chain links TRBV29-1 to TRBJ2-7; 12 positions match TRBD1. The CDR3 is 13 amino acids. V lost 4 bases and J lost 6; bases outside the gene matches: 4. The germline V gene encodes CDR1 SQVTM and CDR2 ANQGSEA. CDR3 in DNA: TGCAGCGTTGTGGGACAGGGGGCCCTCGAGCAGTACTTC. Protein sequence: CSVVGQGALEQYF.

The J gene is TRBJ2-3, the V gene TRBV5-4; D not resolved. The CDR3 has 14 residues. CDR1 SGHNT and CDR2 YYREEE come from the germline V gene (reference sequence). V gave up 4 bases and J gave up 0 bases, with 9 bases separating them. For the CDR3, the DNA is TGTGCCAGCAGCAGGAGAGCGAGCACAGATACGCAGTATTTT. It encodes CASSRRASTDTQYF.

The chain links TRBV7-9 to TRBJ1-1, with 8 nucleotides matching TRBD1. The CDR3 consists of 14 residues. Looked up from germline, CDR1 is SEHNR and CDR2 is FQNEAQ (reference sequence). V was pared by 5 bases and J by 0 bases, with 2 bases of the junction left unmatched. The CDR3 nucleotides are TGTGCCAGCAGCCGACAGGGGTTGAACACTGAAGCTTTCTTT. Translation gives CASSRQGLNTEAFF.

The V and J genes are TRBV7-3 and TRBJ2-1; 13 bases align to TRBD2. In germline, CDR1 is SGHTA, CDR2 FQGTGA. The V segment lost 6 bases and the J segment 10 bases; nucleotides outside the gene matches: 9. The length of the CDR3 is 15 residues. The CDR3 DNA reads as TGTGCCAGCAGACCAACCGGACTAGCGGGAGTAGAGCAGTTCTTC. This encodes CASRPTGLAGVEQFF. The variable domain in full, with the rest retrieved from reference TRBV7-3 and TRBJ2-1, is GAGVSQTPSNKVTEKGKYVELRCDPISGHTALYWYRQSLGQGPEFLIYFQGTGAADDSGLPNDRFFAVRPEGSVSTLKIQRTERGDSAVYLCASRPTGLAGVEQFFGPGTRLTVL.

V usage is TRBV10-3 and J usage is TRBJ1-4; TRBD1 matches at 8 bases. The CDR3 spans 12 residues. Unmatched junction bases numbered 8, after V lost 6 bases and J lost 14 bases. Germline V gene data show CDR1 as ENHRY and CDR2 as SYGVKD. In nucleotides, the CDR3 is TGTGCCATCAGCAATACAGGGGGGTATCTGTTTTTT. Amino acids: CAISNTGGYLFF.

The chain recombines TRBV9 with TRBJ2-7; 9 bases fit TRBD2. Germline CDR1 reads SGDLS; CDR2 reads YYNGEE. The CDR3 has 14 amino acids. Losses at the gene ends were 2 bases for V and 7 bases for J; bases not matched to a gene: 7. The CDR3 loop reads CASSVEAGGFEQYF. The CDR3 DNA is TGTGCCAGCAGCGTGGAGGCGGGGGGGTTTGAGCAGTACTTC.

The chain has TRBV28 and TRBJ2-7; D not resolved. V shed 2 bases and J shed 7 bases, with 9 bases lying between them. This CDR3 spans 12 amino acids. Germline CDR1 and CDR2: MDHEN and SYDVKM. CDR3 sequence (DNA): TGTGCCAGCAGTTTACGTAGGCGGGAGCAGTACTTC. Translated: CASSLRRREQYF.

The gene calls are TRBV25-1 and TRBJ2-1; weak D call: TRBD2 (5 bases). From germline, CDR1 is MGHDK and CDR2 SYGVNS. The CDR3 spans 16 residues. The ends were cut back, 1 base at V and 4 bases at J, with 14 bases in the middle. CDR3 nucleotide sequence: TGTGCCAGCAGTGAATGGTTCTCCGGGGATTACAATGAGCAGTTCTTC. Residues: CASSEWFSGDYNEQFF.

The CDR3 here is CASGGGTGRNNEQFF. DNA for the CDR3: TGTGCCAGCGGGGGAGGGACAGGTCGAAACAATGAGCAGTTCTTC. This chain connects TRBV28 to TRBJ2-1, with D tentatively TRBD1 (8 bases). Germline CDR1 MDHEN, CDR2 SYDVKM. This CDR3 is built from 15 residues. The V end was cut by 8 bases, the J end by 5 bases, with 19 bases between.

Only a few counts were recorded for this clone. The J gene is TRBJ2-1, the V gene TRBV11-3; unclear D gene. The germline V and J ends were trimmed by 4 bases and 0 bases, with 7 bases remaining between them. The CDR3 contains 14 residues. CDR1 SGHNT and CDR2 YENEEA come from the germline V gene. CDR3 protein: CASSSSSSYNEQFF. Written as DNA, the CDR3 is TGTGCCAGCAGCTCCTCGAGCTCCTACAATGAGCAGTTCTTC.

The rearrangement links TRBV28 to TRBJ1-1, with no clear D. CDR1 MDHEN and CDR2 SYDVKM come from the germline V gene. This CDR3 has 14 residues. V lost 2 bases and J lost 1, with 8 bases in between. The CDR3 coding sequence is TGTGCCAGCAGTTTAGGAGGGCCGAACACTGAAGCTTTCTTT. Encoded protein: CASSLGGPNTEAFF. Complete variable domain (other parts from reference TRBV28 and TRBJ1-1): DVKVTQSSRYLVKRTGEKVFLECVQDMDHENMFWYRQDPGLGLRLIYFSYDVKMKEKGDIPEGYSVSREKKERFSLILESASTNQTSMYLCASSLGGPNTEAFFGQGTRLTVV.